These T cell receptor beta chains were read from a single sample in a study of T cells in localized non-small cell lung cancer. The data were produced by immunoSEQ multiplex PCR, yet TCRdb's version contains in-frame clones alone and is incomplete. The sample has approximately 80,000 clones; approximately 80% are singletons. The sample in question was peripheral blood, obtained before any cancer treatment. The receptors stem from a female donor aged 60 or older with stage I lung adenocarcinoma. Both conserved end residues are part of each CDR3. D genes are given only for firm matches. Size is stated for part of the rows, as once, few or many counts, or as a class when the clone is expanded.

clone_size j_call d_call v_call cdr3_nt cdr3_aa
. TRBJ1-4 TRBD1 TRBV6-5 TGTGCCAGCAGTCGCACAGGGGATAAGCTGTTTTTT CASSRTGDKLFF
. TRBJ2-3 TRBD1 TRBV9 TGTGCCAGCAGCGTGACAGGGGCAGATACGCAGTATTTT CASSVTGADTQYF
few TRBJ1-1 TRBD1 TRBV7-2 TGTGCCAGCAGCTCCTTAACGACAGGGAGGGCTTTCTTT CASSSLTTGRAFF
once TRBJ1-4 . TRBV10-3 TGTGCCATCAGTGAGGGCCTTACAACTAATGAAAAACTGTTTTTT CAISEGLTTNEKLFF
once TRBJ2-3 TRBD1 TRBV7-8 TGTGCCAGCAGCAAACTCGTACAGGGGCCGACGGTCACAGATACGCAGTATTTT CASSKLVQGPTVTDTQYF
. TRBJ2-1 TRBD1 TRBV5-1 TGCGCCAGCAGCTTCGGCCGGACAGGACCAAACAATGAGCAGTTCTTC CASSFGRTGPNNEQFF
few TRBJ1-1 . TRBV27 TGTGCCAGCAGTTTATGGGGGGCCGCTGAAGCTTTCTTT CASSLWGAAEAFF
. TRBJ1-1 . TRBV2 TGTGCCAGCAGTGAAGCCCAGTTCATGAACACTGAAGCTTTCTTT CASSEAQFMNTEAFF
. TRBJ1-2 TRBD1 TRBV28 TGTGCCAGCATCTCTCCGGGACAGGGACACTATGGCTACACCTTC CASISPGQGHYGYTF
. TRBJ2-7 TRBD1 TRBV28 TGTGCCAGCAGCCTCCTGGACAGGGATGGTTGCGAGCAGTACTTC CASSLLDRDGCEQYF
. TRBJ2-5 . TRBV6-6 TGTGCCAACAACTACCAGGCCCAAGAGACCCAGTACTTC CANNYQAQETQYF
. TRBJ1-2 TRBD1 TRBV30 TGTGCCTGGAAGGGACAGGGTTTAGGTGGCTACACCTTC CAWKGQGLGGYTF
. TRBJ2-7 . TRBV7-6 TGTGCCAGCAGCTTAGTCGGTTCGGAAGTGTACTTC CASSLVGSEVYF
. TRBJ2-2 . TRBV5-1 TGCGCCAGCCAGCCCGCCGGATCCAGCCGGGGAACCGGGGAGCTGTTTTTT CASQPAGSSRGTGELFF
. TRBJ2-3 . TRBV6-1 TGTGCCAGCAGTGAAAAAAGTGGGGCTACAGATACGCAGTATTTT CASSEKSGATDTQYF
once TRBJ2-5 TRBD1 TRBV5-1 TGCGCCAGCAGCAGACAGGGGTTGGAGACCCAGTACTTC CASSRQGLETQYF
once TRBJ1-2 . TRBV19 TGTGCCAGTAGGCAAAAAGCTAACTATGGCTACACCTTC CASRQKANYGYTF
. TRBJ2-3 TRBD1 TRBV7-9 TGTGCCAGCAGTTCGGACAGGTCCACAGATACGCAGTATTTT CASSSDRSTDTQYF
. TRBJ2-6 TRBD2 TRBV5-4 TGTGCCAGCAGCTCCGGGACTAGCGTTGGGGCCAACGTCCTGACTTTC CASSSGTSVGANVLTF
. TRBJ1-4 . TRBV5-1 TGCGCCAGCAGCTTTGGGTCGGGGGGAAATGAAAAACTGTTTTTT CASSFGSGGNEKLFF
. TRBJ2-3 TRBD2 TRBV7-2 TGTGCCAGCAGCTTAGCGACAGTGAGCGGGGGGGCCGGTGATACGCAGTATTTT CASSLATVSGGAGDTQYF
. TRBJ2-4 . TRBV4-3 TGCGCCAGCAGCCAAGGGCAGACGGTGGACATTCAGTACTTC CASSQGQTVDIQYF
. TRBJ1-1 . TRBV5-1 TGCGCCAGCAGCTTGGCCGGGGGAATGAACACTGAAGCTTTCTTT CASSLAGGMNTEAFF
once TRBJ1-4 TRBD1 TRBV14 TGTGCCAGCAGCCCGACTAGGGGCAGGGGGAATGAAAAACTGTTTTTT CASSPTRGRGNEKLFF
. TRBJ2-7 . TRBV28 TGTGCCAGCAGTTACGCGAATGTTTACGAGCAGTACTTC CASSYANVYEQYF
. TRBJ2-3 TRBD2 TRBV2 TGTGCCAGCAGTGGGCCCGGACTAGCGGGGGGGTTTACAGATACGCAGTATTTT CASSGPGLAGGFTDTQYF
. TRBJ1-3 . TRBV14 TGTGCCAGCAGCCAAGATCCCCAGGCGGAAGGAAACACCATATATTTT CASSQDPQAEGNTIYF
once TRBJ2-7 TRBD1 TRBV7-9 TGTGCCAGCAGCTTAGCGGGGACAGGGGGGGTCCCCTACGAGCAGTACTTC CASSLAGTGGVPYEQYF
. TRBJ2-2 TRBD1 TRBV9 TGTGCCAGCAGCATCCGACAGGGGCAAACCGGGGAGCTGTTTTTT CASSIRQGQTGELFF
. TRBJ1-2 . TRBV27 TGTGCCAGCAGTTTAGGAGGCGGGGGCCGTAGGGGCTACACCTTC CASSLGGGGRRGYTF
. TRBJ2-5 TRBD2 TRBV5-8 TGTGCCAGCACCCCTGGACTAGCGGGGGGGCCGGTGGAGACCCAGTACTTC CASTPGLAGGPVETQYF
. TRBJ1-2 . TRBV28 TGTGCCAGCAGTTTTCCCGGGGGTGGCTACACCTTC CASSFPGGGYTF
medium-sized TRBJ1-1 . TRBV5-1 TGCGCCAGCTACGTCCGCGGAGGGGACACTGAAGCTTTCTTT CASYVRGGDTEAFF
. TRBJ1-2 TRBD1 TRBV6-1 TGTGCCAGCAATTTGGGCCTTAGACAGGGACGTGGCTACACCTTC CASNLGLRQGRGYTF
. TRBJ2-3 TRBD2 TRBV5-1 TGCGCCAGCAGCCCCGACGTGACTAGCGGGGGAGATACGCAGTATTTT CASSPDVTSGGDTQYF
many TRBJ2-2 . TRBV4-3 TGCGCCAGCAGCCTCGACCTGAGCTCGGGCGGGGAGCTGTTTTTT CASSLDLSSGGELFF
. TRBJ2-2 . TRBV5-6 TGTGCCAGCAATCAGGAGTTGGCCGGGGAGCTGTTTTTT CASNQELAGELFF